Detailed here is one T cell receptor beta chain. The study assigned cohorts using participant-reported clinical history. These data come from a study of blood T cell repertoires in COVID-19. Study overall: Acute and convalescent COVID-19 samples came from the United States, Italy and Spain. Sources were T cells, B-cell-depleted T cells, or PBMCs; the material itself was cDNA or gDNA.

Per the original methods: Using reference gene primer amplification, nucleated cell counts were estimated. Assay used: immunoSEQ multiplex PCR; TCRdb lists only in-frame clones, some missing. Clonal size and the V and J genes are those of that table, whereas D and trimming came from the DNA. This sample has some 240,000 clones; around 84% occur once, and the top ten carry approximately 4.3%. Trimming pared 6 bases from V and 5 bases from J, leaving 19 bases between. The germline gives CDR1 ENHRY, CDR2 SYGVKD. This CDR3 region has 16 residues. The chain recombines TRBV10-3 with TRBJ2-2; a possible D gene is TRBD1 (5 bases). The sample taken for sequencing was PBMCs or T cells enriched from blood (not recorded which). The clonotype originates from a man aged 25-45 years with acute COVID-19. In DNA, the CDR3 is TGTGCCATCAGCGCCCACCTTGTGACAGCAACCGGGGAGCTGTTTTTT. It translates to CAISAHLVTATGELFF.